This T cell receptor beta chain was recovered during a study of cytomegalovirus exposure and HLA in healthy donors. General study points: Several of the most significant clusters appeared, in a later analysis, to be linked to common viral pathogens. Analyses of presence/absence relied on an assumption of roughly uniform sequencing depth across donors. As was reported, the HLA-A and HLA-B alleles of most subjects were accurately predicted from TCR beta sequences.

Donors showed nominal health when sampled, although they likely had unrecorded immune exposures. Primers for the PCR totalled 60 Vbeta and 13 Jbeta. Clones were sequenced by immunoSEQ multiplex PCR, and TCRdb holds only the in-frame ones, with some missing. The specimen's table records 96,000 or so clones. On this clone: What it binds is unknown.

CDR1 and CDR2 (germline): KGHSH, LQKENI. The CDR3 runs 17 residues. V gave up 4 bases and J gave up 3 bases; unmatched junction bases: 15. The receptor was isolated from a woman aged 25 to 39 in good health and CMV-seronegative. Input material: PBMCs. This chain joins TRBV18 and TRBJ2-7; 7 positions agree with TRBD2. The CDR3 spells CASSQHSTREPRYEQYF. The CDR3 DNA reads TGTGCCAGCTCACAACACTCTACGCGGGAGCCCCGCTACGAGCAGTACTTC. Filled out from reference TRBV18 and TRBJ2-7, the complete variable domain reads NAGVMQNPRHLVRRRGQEARLRCSPMKGHSHVYWYRQLPEEGLKFMVYLQKENIIDESGMPKERFSAEFPKEGPSILRIQQVVRGDSAAYFCASSQHSTREPRYEQYFGPGTRLTVT.